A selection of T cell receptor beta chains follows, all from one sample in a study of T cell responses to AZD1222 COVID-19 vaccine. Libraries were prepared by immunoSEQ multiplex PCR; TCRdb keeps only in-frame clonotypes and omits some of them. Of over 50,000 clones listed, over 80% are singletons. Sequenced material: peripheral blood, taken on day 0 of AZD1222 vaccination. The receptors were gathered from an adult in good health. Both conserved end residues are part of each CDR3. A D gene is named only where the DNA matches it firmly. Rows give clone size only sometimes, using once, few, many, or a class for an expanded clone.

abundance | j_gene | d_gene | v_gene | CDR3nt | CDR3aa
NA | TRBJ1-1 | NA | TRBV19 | TGTGCCAGTAGTATTCTGGGTGTCAGAGCAGGCTCAAACACTGAAGCTTTCTTT | CASSILGVRAGSNTEAFF
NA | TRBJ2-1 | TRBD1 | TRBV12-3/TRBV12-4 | TGTGCCAGCAGTTCCTCGGACAGGAATGAGCAGTTCTTC | CASSSSDRNEQFF
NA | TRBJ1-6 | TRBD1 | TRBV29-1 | TGCAGCGCCGGGACAGGGGGTTCACCCCTCCACTTT | CSAGTGGSPLHF
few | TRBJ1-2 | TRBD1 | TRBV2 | TGTGCCAGCAAAGAGACAGGGGCTAGCGGCTACACCTTC | CASKETGASGYTF
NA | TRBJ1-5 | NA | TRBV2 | TGTGCCAGCAGTGACTGGCTCTCGAATCAGCCCCAGCATTTT | CASSDWLSNQPQHF
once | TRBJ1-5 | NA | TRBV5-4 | TGTGCCAGCAGTCTGAACGGGGGTAGCAATCAGCCCCAGCATTTT | CASSLNGGSNQPQHF
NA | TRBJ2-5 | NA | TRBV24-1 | TGTGCCACCAGTGACCGCTGGGGGCGGTCAGAGACCCAGTACTTC | CATSDRWGRSETQYF
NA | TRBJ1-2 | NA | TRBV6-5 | TGTGCCAGCAGCCAGGGCTATGGCTACACCTTC | CASSQGYGYTF
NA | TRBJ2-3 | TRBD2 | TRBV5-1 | TGCGCCAGCAGCGGTAGCGGGAGGGTAAGCACAGATACGCAGTATTTT | CASSGSGRVSTDTQYF
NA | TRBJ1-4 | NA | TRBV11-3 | TGTGCCAGCAGCCGCGGGGGGGGAGCTAATGAAAAACTGTTTTTT | CASSRGGGANEKLFF
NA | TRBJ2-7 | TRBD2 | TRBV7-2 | TGTGCCAGCAGCTTAGAAGGGACTAGCGGGAGCTACGAGCAGTACTTC | CASSLEGTSGSYEQYF
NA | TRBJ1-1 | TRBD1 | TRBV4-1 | TGCGCCAGCAGCCAAGCCGCAGGGGGCACTGAAGCTTTCTTT | CASSQAAGGTEAFF
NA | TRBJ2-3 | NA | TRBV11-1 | TGTGCCAGCAGTCCCCGCCTCCGCACAGATACGCAGTATTTT | CASSPRLRTDTQYF
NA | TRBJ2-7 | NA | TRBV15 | TGTGCCACCAGCAGAGATCGGGGACCGGAGCAGTACTTC | CATSRDRGPEQYF
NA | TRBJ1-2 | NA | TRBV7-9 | TGTGCCAGCAGCATAATCAGGGATGGCTACACCTTC | CASSIIRDGYTF
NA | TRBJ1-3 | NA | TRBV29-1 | TGCAGCGCCTCCGGGGCTCTCTCTGGAAACACCATATATTTT | CSASGALSGNTIYF
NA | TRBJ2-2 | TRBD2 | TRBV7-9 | TGTGCCAGCAGCTTAGGCCTAGCGGGAAACACCGGGGAGCTGTTTTTT | CASSLGLAGNTGELFF
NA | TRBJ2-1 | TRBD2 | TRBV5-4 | TGTGCCAGCAGCTTGGGGGGACTAGCGGGAGGGATGGATGAGCAGTTCTTC | CASSLGGLAGGMDEQFF
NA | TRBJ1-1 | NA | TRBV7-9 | TGTGCCAGCAGGTCCCGGGGCGCGAGCACTGAAGCTTTCTTT | CASRSRGASTEAFF
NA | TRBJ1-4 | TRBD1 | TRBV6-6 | TGTGCCAGCAGTCGAACAGGGGGCGTAACTAATGAAAAACTGTTTTTT | CASSRTGGVTNEKLFF
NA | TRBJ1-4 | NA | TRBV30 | TGTGCCTGGAGCCCGTCCGCGGCACGGAATGAAAAACTGTTTTTT | CAWSPSAARNEKLFF
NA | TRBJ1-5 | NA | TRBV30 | TGTGCCTGGAGCGAAAAAGGACTGTTCAATCAGCCCCAGCATTTT | CAWSEKGLFNQPQHF
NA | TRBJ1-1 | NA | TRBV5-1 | TGCGCCAGCAGCTTGCAGGGGAGCACTGAAGCTTTCTTT | CASSLQGSTEAFF
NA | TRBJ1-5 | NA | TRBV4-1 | TGCGCCAGCAGCGTCGTGGGATTCAATCAGCCCCAGCATTTT | CASSVVGFNQPQHF
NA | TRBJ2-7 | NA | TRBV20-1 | TGCAGTGCTAGTGACCCCCTCAGGGAGCCCTACGAGCAGTACTTC | CSASDPLREPYEQYF
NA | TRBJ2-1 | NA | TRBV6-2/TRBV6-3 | TGTGCCAGCAGCCAAGGGGGCGTCACGGGAGGAGTGACCTACAATGAGCAGTTCTTC | CASSQGGVTGGVTYNEQFF
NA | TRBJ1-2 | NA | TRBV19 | TGTGCCAGTAGTCCCCCAGGGATGGACTATGGCTACACCTTC | CASSPPGMDYGYTF
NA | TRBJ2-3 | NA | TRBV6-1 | TGTGCCAGCAGTGAAAAGGGAAGAATCACAGATACGCAGTATTTT | CASSEKGRITDTQYF
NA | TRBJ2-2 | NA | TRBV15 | TGTGCCACCAGCAGAGAAAGGGGTACCGGGGAGCTGTTTTTT | CATSRERGTGELFF
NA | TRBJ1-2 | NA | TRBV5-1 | TGCGCCAGCAGCTTGGCCCAGGGTATTACTGGCTACACCTTC | CASSLAQGITGYTF
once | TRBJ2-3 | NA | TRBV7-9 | TGTGCCAGCAGTCCAACGACTCGTTTTTTTGATACGCAGTATTTT | CASSPTTRFFDTQYF
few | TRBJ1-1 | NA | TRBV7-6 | TGTGCCAGCAGCGCTGACTCCAACACTGAAGCTTTCTTT | CASSADSNTEAFF
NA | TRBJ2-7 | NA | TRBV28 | TGTGCCAGCAGCCTCCAACTCGAGCAGTACTTC | CASSLQLEQYF
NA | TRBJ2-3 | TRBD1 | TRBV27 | TGTGCCAGCAGTGCCACCTTGGGACAGGGGAGCCCGGATACGCAGTATTTT | CASSATLGQGSPDTQYF
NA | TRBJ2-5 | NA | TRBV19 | TGTGCCAGTAGTGGAGGGGGGAGGGAGACCCAGTACTTC | CASSGGGRETQYF
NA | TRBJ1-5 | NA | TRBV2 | TGTGCCAGCAGTGAATACACAAACAATCAGCCCCAGCATTTT | CASSEYTNNQPQHF
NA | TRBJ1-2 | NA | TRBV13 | TGTGCCAGCAGCTTAGGAGGGGCCCGGTATGGCTACACCTTC | CASSLGGARYGYTF
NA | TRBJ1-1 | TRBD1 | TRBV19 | TGTGCCAGTAGCCAACCCCAAACAGGGGCGAACACTGAAGCTTTCTTT | CASSQPQTGANTEAFF
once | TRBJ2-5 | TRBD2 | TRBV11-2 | TGTGCCAGCAGGCCATCCGGGGGGTCCCCGGAGACCCAGTACTTC | CASRPSGGSPETQYF
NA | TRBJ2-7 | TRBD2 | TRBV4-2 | TGTGCCAGCAGCCCATCTAGCGGGCTCGACTACGAGCAGTACTTC | CASSPSSGLDYEQYF
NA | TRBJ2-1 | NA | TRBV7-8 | TGTGCCAGCAGCTTAGAACTAGGGGCGGTTTGGGATGAGCAGTTCTTC | CASSLELGAVWDEQFF
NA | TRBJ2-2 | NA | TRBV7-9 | TGTGCCAGCAGCTTTGAAGGGGAGCTGTTTTTT | CASSFEGELFF
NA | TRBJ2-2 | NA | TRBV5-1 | TGCGCCAGCCAATCCGTGGGCGTCAGCACCGGGGAGCTGTTTTTT | CASQSVGVSTGELFF
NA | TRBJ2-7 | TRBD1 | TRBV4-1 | TGCGCCAGCAGCCGCGCGACAGGGGGAAGCTACGAGCAGTACTTC | CASSRATGGSYEQYF
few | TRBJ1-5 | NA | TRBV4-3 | TGCGCCAGCAGCCAAGTCACAGGGCAGCCCCAGCATTTT | CASSQVTGQPQHF